Presented here are 13 T cell receptor beta chains from one specimen sequenced in a study of T cells expressing NK-cell markers. One entry per CDR3 protein, without DNA, is what TCRdb gives after re-calling the 5' RACE reads. The sample data list about 460,000 distinct CDR3 sequences. Sequenced material: blood T cells: a sorted CD56 or NKG2C T cell subset, CD4+ or CD8+ T cells, or bulk PBMC T cells (not recorded which). These receptors were obtained from a woman between 45 and 65 years old in good health.

The genes are TRBV5-1 and TRBJ2-4; the TCRdb call, TRBD2, lacks DNA for checking. This CDR3 region has 12 residues. The germline gives CDR1 SGHRS, CDR2 YFSETQ. The CDR3 spells CASSFMEGTQYF. The entire variable domain, with the rest obtained from reference TRBV5-1 and TRBJ2-4, is as follows: KAGVTQTPRYLIKTRGQQVTLSCSPISGHRSVSWYQQTPGQGLQFLFEYFSETQRNKGNFPGRFSGRQFSNSRSEMNVSTLELGDSALYLCASSFMEGTQYFGAGTRLSVL.

The chain uses TRBV7-9 and TRBJ1-2; the TRBD1 assignment by TCRdb is unverifiable without DNA. This CDR3 is 12 amino acids long. Germline lookup yields CDR1 SEHNR and CDR2 FQNEAQ (reference sequence). This CDR3 reads CASSSPAGGYTF.

The chain links TRBV7-2 to TRBJ2-3; TCRdb's D call, TRBD2, is unchecked because there is no DNA. The CDR3 has 13 amino acids. CDR1 SGHTA and CDR2 FQGNSA come from the germline V gene. Here the CDR3 reads CASRLTSFGTQYF.

The chain's CDR3 is CASSLGPAGSFGDEQFF. The chain is built from TRBV5-1 and TRBJ2-1; TCRdb's assignment of TRBD2 cannot be checked, as there is no DNA. The CDR3 extends over 17 amino acids. Germline CDR1 reads SGHRS; CDR2 reads YFSETQ. The whole variable domain, filled in from reference TRBV5-1 and TRBJ2-1, reads KAGVTQTPRYLIKTRGQQVTLSCSPISGHRSVSWYQQTPGQGLQFLFEYFSETQRNKGNFPGRFSGRQFSNSRSEMNVSTLELGDSALYLCASSLGPAGSFGDEQFFGPGTRLTVL.

This chain connects TRBV6-2 or TRBV6-3 to TRBJ2-3; TCRdb outputs TRBD2, but without DNA this stays unchecked. The length of the CDR3 is 15 residues. Germline V gene sequence: CDR1 MNHEY, CDR2 SVGEGT. The CDR3 here is CASSYRQRSPDTQYF.

The genes are TRBV12-3 or TRBV12-4 and TRBJ2-1; TCRdb lists TRBD2, though no DNA is available to test this call. The length of the CDR3 is 15 residues. CDR3 residues: CASSRNGLAGGEQFF.

The chain recombines TRBV24-1 with TRBJ2-3; TCRdb names TRBD1, which stays unverified in the absence of DNA. This CDR3 region has 15 residues. The germline V gene has CDR1 KGHDR and CDR2 SFDVKD. This CDR3 reads CATSERGLYPDTQYF.

The chain employs TRBV7-8 and TRBJ2-2; absent DNA, TCRdb's TRBD1 call cannot be checked. CDR1 and CDR2 (germline): SGHVS, FQNEAQ. The CDR3 runs to 16 residues. CDR3 region: CASSRQGGLGAGELFF.

V is TRBV20-1 and J is TRBJ2-1; lacking DNA, the TRBD2 call made by TCRdb goes unchecked. This CDR3 has 14 amino acids. CDR1 is DFQATT, CDR2 SNEGSKA, per germline (reference sequence). The CDR3 loop reads CSARISEMDRVQFF.

The chain has TRBV5-1 and TRBJ2-2; TCRdb picks TRBD1, but there is no DNA to check that call. The CDR3 extends over 16 amino acids. Germline lookup yields CDR1 SGHRS and CDR2 YFSETQ. The CDR3 reads CASSPVEGGADGELFF.

The chain has TRBV3-1 and TRBJ1-1; TCRdb's D gene call, TRBD1, goes unchecked for lack of DNA. Germline-derived CDR1 and CDR2 are LGHDT and YNNKEL (reference sequence). The CDR3 totals 15 residues. Here the CDR3 reads CASSPRVMVNTEAFF.

The rearrangement joins TRBV27 to TRBJ2-3; TCRdb reports TRBD1, a call that lacks DNA to check it against. Germline CDR1 and CDR2: MNHEY and SMNVEV (reference sequence). The CDR3 extends over 15 amino acids. The CDR3 sequence is CASSLWGAATDTQYF.

This chain links TRBV20-1 with TRBJ2-1; TCRdb's D gene call, TRBD2, goes unchecked for lack of DNA. The CDR3 runs to 14 residues. Germline lookup yields CDR1 DFQATT and CDR2 SNEGSKA (reference sequence). The CDR3 here is CSASLPVRAGEQFF.